The clone carrying this TCR beta chain occurred a few times. Its antigen is currently unknown. Cells sorted as Tregs were CD4+, CD25+ and CD127-/low. The CDR3 contains 14 residues. V lost 2 bases to trimming and J lost 5 bases, with 11 bases between them. The V gene's germline CDR1 is SGHTA and CDR2 FQGTGA. Study findings and constraints: Tumor-infiltrating Treg TCR alpha and beta sequences overlapped most with tumor naive CD4+ T cells, then blood naive. Whole repertoires were not studied in the larger cohort, only one V-J beta rearrangement. Tumor memory CD4+ T cell TCR gene usage was found to cluster with blood and lymph node memory CD4+ cells and with lymph node naive CD4+ cells.

After constant-region reverse-primer amplification, full-length variable regions underwent semi-nested PCR with Nested Universal Primer A. TCRdb reprocessed the 5' RACE reads with MiXCR, giving one entry per CDR3 protein. The data show some 12,000 distinct CDR3 sequences, 51% seen once. The origin of this receptor is a female donor with breast cancer. The V gene is TRBV7-3, the J gene TRBJ2-3, with D uncertain. Source material: tumor-infiltrating Tregs sorted from the breast tumor. As DNA, the CDR3 is TGTGCCAGCAGCTTATCCGGCAGGAAAGATACGCAGTATTTT. Translated: CASSLSGRKDTQYF.